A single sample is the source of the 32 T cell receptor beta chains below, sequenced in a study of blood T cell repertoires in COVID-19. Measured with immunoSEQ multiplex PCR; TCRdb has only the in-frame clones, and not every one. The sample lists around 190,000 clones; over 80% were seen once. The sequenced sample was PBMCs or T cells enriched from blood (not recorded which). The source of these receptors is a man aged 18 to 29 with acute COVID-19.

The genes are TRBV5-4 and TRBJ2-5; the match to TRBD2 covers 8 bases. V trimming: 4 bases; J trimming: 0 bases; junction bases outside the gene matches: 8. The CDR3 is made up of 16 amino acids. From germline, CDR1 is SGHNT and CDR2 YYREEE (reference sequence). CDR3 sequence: CASSPRGGADQETQYF. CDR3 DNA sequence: TGTGCCAGCAGCCCCCGGGGGGGGGCGGACCAAGAGACCCAGTACTTC.

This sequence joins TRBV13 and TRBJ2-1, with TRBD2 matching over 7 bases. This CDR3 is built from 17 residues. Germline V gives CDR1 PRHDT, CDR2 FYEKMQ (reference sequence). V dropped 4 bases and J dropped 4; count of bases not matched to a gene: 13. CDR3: CASSSPDREVAYNEQFF. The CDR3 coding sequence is TGTGCCAGCAGCTCACCGGACCGGGAGGTAGCTTACAATGAGCAGTTCTTC.

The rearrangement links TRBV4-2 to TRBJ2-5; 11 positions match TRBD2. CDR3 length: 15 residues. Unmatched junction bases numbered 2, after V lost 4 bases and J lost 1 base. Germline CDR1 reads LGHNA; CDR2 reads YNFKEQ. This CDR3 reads CASSPTSGGQETQYF. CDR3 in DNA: TGTGCCAGCAGCCCAACTAGCGGGGGCCAAGAGACCCAGTACTTC.

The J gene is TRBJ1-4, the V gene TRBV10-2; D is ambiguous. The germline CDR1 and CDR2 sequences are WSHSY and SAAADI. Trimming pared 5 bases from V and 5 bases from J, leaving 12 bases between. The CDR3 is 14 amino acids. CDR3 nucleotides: TGCGCCAGCAGTCTAGGCCCTCGGAATGAAAAACTGTTTTTT. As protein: CASSLGPRNEKLFF.

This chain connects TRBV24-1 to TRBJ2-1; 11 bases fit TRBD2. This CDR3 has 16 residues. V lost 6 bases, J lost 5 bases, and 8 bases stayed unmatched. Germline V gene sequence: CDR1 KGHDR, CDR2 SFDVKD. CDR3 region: CATSKDTSGSNNEQFF. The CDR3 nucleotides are TGTGCCACCAGTAAGGACACTAGCGGGAGCAACAATGAGCAGTTCTTC.

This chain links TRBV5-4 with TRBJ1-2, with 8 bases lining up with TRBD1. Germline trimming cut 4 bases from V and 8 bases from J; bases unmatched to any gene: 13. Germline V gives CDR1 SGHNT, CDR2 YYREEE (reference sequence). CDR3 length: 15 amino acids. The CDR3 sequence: CASSRNSGQEDGYTF. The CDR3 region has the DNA TGTGCCAGCAGCCGGAATTCGGGACAGGAGGACGGCTACACCTTC.

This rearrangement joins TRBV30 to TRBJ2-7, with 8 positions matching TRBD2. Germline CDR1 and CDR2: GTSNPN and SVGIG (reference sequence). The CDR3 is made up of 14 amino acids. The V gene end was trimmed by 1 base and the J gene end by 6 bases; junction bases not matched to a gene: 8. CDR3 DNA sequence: TGTGCCTGGAGTGCGGGACTAGGCTTTGTCGAGCAGTACTTC. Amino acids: CAWSAGLGFVEQYF.

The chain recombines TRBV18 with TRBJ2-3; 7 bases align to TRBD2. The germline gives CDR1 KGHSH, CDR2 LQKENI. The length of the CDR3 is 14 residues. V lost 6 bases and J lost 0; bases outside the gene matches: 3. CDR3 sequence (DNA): TGTGCCAGCTCGCCAGCGGGAAGCACAGATACGCAGTATTTT. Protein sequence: CASSPAGSTDTQYF. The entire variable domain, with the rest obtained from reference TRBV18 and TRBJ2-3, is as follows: NAGVMQNPRHLVRRRGQEARLRCSPMKGHSHVYWYRQLPEEGLKFMVYLQKENIIDESGMPKERFSAEFPKEGPSILRIQQVVRGDSAAYFCASSPAGSTDTQYFGPGTRLTVL.

The CDR3 spells CASSSSGQGGGYEQYF. The CDR3 DNA reads as TGTGCCAGCAGTTCGAGCGGACAGGGCGGGGGCTACGAGCAGTACTTC. V is TRBV28 and J is TRBJ2-7, with D maybe TRBD1 (8 bases). The germline V gene encodes CDR1 MDHEN and CDR2 SYDVKM. V lost 4 bases and J 3 bases, leaving 19 bases between the germline ends. This CDR3 spans 16 amino acids.

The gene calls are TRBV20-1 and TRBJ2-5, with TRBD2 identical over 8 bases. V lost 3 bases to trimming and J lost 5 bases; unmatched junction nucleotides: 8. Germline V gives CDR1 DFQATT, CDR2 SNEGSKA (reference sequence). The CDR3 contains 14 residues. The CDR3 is CSASYREGRETQYF. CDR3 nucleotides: TGCAGTGCTAGTTACCGGGAGGGCCGGGAGACCCAGTACTTC.

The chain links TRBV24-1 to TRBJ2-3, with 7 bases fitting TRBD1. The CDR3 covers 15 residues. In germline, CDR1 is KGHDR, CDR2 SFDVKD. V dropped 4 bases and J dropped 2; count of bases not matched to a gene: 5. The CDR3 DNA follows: TGTGCCACCAGTGACGACAGGGCCTACACAGATACGCAGTATTTT. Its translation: CATSDDRAYTDTQYF.

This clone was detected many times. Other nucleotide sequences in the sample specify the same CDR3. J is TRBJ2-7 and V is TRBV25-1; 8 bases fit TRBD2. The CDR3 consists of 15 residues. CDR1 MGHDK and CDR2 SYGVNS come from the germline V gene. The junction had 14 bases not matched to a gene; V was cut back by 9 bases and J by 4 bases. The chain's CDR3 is CARTRGGEDSYEQYF. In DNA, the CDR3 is TGTGCCAGGACCCGGGGGGGGGAGGACTCATACGAGCAGTACTTC.

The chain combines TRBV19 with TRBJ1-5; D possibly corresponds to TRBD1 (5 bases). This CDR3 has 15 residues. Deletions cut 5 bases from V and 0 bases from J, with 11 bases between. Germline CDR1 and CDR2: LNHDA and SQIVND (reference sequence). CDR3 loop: CASSVTRDSNQPQHF. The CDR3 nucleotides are TGTGCCAGTAGTGTCACCAGGGATAGCAATCAGCCCCAGCATTTT.

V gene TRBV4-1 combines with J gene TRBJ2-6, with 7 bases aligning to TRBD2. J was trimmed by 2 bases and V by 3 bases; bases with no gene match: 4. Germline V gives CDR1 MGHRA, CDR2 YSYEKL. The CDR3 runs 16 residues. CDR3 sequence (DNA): TGCGCCAGCAGCCATAGCGCGGGAGCTGGGGCCAACGTCCTGACTTTC. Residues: CASSHSAGAGANVLTF.

CDR3 region: CASSLATSRAYEQYF. The DNA for the CDR3 is TGTGCCAGCAGCTTGGCGACTAGCAGAGCCTACGAGCAGTACTTC. This chain connects TRBV5-6 to TRBJ2-7; 7 bases are a match to TRBD2. The germline V gene encodes CDR1 SGHDT and CDR2 YYEEEE. CDR3 length equals 15 residues. The V and J ends lost 0 bases and 2 bases, in that order; junction bases with no gene match: 5.

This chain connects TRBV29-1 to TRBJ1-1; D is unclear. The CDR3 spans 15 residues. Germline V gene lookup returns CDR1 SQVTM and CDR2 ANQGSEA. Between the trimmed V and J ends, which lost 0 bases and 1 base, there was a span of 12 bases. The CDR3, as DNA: TGCAGCGTTGAAGATCTGGGTACAGCGAACACTGAAGCTTTCTTT. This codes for CSVEDLGTANTEAFF.

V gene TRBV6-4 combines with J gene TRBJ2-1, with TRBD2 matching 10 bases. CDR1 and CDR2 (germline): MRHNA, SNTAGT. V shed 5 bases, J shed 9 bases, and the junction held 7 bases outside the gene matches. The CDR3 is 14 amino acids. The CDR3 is CASSFLAGAGEQFF. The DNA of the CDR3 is TGTGCCAGCAGTTTCCTAGCGGGAGCAGGTGAGCAGTTCTTC.

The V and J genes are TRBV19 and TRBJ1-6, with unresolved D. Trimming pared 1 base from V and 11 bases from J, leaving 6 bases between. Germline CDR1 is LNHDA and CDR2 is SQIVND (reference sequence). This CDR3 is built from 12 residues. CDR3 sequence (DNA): TGTGCCAGTAGTATAGGGGCTACACCCCTCCACTTT. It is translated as CASSIGATPLHF.

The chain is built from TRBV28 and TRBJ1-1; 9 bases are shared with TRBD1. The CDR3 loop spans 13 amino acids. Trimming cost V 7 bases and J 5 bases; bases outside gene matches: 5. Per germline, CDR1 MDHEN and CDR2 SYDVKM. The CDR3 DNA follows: TGTGCCAGCAAGGGACAGGGTTTGACTGAAGCTTTCTTT. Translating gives CASKGQGLTEAFF.

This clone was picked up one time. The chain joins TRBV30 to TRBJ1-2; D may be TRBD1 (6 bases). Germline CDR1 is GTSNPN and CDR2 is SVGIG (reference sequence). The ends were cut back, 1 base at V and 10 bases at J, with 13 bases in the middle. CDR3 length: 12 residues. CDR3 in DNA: TGTGCCTGGAGTGGGGGGCCCGTTCCCTACACCTTC. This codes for CAWSGGPVPYTF.

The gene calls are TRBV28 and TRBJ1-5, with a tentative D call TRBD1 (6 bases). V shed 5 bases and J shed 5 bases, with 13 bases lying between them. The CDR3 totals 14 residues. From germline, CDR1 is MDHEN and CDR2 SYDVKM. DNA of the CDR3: TGTGCCAGCAGTCCACAGGGATGGGATCAGCCCCAGCATTTT. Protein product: CASSPQGWDQPQHF. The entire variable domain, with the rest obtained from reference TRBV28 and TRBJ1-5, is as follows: DVKVTQSSRYLVKRTGEKVFLECVQDMDHENMFWYRQDPGLGLRLIYFSYDVKMKEKGDIPEGYSVSREKKERFSLILESASTNQTSMYLCASSPQGWDQPQHFGDGTRLSIL.

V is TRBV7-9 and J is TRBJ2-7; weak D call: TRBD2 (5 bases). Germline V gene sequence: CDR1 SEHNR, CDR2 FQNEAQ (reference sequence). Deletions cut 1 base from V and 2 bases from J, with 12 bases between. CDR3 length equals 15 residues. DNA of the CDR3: TGTGCCAGCAGCTTAGGACTCGGGATCACCTACGAGCAGTACTTC. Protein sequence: CASSLGLGITYEQYF.

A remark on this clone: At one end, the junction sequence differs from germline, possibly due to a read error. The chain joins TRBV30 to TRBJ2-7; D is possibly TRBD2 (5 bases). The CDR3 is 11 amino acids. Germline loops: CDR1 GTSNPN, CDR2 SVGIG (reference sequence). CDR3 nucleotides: TGTGCCTGGAGTGTACTGGGGTCCTCGGGGTTC. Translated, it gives CAWSVLGSSGF.

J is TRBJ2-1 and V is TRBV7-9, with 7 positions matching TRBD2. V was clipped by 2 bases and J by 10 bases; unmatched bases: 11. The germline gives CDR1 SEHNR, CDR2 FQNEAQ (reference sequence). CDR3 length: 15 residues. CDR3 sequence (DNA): TGTGCCAGCAGCTTATCAGCGGGGAGGATTGGGGAGCAGTTCTTC. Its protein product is CASSLSAGRIGEQFF.

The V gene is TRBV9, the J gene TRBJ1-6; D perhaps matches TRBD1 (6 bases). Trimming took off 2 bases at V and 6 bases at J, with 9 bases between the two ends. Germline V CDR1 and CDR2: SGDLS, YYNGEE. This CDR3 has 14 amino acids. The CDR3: CASSVGQTNSPLHF. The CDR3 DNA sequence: TGTGCCAGCAGCGTCGGACAGACTAATTCACCCCTCCACTTT.

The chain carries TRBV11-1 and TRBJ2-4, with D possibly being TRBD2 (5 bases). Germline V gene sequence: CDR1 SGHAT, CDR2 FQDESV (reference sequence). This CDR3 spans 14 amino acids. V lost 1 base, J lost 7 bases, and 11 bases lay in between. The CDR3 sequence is CASSLDEGRNIQYF. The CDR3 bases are TGTGCCAGCAGCTTAGACGAGGGTCGGAACATTCAGTACTTC.

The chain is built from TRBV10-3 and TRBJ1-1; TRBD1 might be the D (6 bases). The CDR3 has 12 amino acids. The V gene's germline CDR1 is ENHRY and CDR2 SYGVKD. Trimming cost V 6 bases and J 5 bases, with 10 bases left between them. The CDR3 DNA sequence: TGTGCCATCAGGGACAGAGATACTGAAGCTTTCTTT. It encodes CAIRDRDTEAFF.

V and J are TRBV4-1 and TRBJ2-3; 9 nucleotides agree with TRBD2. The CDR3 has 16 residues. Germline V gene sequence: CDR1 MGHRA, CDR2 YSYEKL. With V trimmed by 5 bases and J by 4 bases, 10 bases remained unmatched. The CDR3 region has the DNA TGCGCCAGCAGCGGAGATAGCGGGAGTAGGGCAGATACGCAGTATTTT. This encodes CASSGDSGSRADTQYF.

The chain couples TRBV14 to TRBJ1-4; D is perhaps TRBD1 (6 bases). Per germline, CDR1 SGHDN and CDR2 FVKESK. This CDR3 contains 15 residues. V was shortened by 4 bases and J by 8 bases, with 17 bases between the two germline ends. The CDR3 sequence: CASSLRDTPGEKLFF. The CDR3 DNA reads TGTGCCAGCAGCCTTAGGGACACCCCGGGGGAAAAACTGTTTTTT.

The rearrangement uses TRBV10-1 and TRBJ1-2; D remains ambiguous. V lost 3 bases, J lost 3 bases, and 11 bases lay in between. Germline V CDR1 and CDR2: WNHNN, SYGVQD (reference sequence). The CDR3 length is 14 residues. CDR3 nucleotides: TGCGCCAGCAGTGATGGCAGAAACCACTATGGCTACACCTTC. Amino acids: CASSDGRNHYGYTF.

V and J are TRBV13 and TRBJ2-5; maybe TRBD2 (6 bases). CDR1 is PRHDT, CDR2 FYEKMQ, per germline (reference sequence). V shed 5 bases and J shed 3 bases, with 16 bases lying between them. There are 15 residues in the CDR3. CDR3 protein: CASSLREIAEETQYF. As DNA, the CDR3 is TGTGCCAGCAGCCTACGGGAAATAGCGGAAGAGACCCAGTACTTC.

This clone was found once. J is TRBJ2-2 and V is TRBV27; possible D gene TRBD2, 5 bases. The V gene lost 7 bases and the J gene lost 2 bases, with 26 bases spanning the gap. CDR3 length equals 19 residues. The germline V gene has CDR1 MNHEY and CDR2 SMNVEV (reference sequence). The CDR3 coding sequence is TGTGCCAGCACACCGTTATATGGGCCCTCGGGGTTAAACACCGGGGAGCTGTTTTTT. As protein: CASTPLYGPSGLNTGELFF.